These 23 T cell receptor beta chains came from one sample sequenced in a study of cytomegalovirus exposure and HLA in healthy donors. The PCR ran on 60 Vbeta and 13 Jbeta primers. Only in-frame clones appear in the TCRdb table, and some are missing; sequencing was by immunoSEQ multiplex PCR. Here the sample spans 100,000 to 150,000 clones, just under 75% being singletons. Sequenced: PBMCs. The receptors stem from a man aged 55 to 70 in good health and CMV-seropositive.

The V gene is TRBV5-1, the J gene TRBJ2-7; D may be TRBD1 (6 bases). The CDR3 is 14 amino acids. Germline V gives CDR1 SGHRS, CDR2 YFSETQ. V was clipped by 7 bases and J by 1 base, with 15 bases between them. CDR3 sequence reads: CASRQGTVSYEQYF. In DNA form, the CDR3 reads TGCGCCAGCCGCCAGGGGACGGTATCCTACGAGCAGTACTTC.

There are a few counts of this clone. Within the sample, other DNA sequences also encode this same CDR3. CDR3 amino acids: CASSLGGVHQPQHF. CDR3 DNA sequence: TGCGCCAGCAGTCTTGGGGGGGTTCATCAGCCCCAGCATTTT. The chain couples TRBV5-1 to TRBJ1-5, with D perhaps matching TRBD1 (5 bases). The CDR3 length is 14 residues. Germline loops: CDR1 SGHRS, CDR2 YFSETQ. Trimming took 5 bases from V and 5 from J, leaving 14 bases between them. The variable domain in full, with the rest retrieved from reference TRBV5-1 and TRBJ1-5, is KAGVTQTPRYLIKTRGQQVTLSCSPISGHRSVSWYQQTPGQGLQFLFEYFSETQRNKGNFPGRFSGRQFSNSRSEMNVSTLELGDSALYLCASSLGGVHQPQHFGDGTRLSIL.

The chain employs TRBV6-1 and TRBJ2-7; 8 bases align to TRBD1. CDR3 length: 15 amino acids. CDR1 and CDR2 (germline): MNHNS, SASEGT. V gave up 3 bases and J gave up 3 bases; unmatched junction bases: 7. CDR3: CASSDIRQGIYEQYF. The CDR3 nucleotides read TGTGCCAGCAGTGATATTAGACAGGGGATCTACGAGCAGTACTTC.

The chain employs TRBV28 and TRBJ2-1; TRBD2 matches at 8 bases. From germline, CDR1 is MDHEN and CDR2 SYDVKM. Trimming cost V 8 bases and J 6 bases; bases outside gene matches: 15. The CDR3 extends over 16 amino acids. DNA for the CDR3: TGTGCCAGCTGCATCGGAGCCAGCGGGGGTCTCAATGAGCAGTTCTTC. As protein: CASCIGASGGLNEQFF.

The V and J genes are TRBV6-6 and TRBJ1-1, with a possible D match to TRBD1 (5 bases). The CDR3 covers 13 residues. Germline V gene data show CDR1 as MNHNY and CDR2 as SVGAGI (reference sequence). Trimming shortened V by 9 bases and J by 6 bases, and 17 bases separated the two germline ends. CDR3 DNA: TGTGCCAGTGCGGTGGGGCGAAACTCTGAAGCTTTCTTT. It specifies CASAVGRNSEAFF.

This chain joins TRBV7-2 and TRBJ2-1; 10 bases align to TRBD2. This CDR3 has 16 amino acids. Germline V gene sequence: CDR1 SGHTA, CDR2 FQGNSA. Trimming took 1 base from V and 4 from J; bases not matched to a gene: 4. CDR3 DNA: TGTGCCAGCAGCTTAGGGGGTAGCGGGGGGTACAATGAGCAGTTCTTC. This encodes CASSLGGSGGYNEQFF. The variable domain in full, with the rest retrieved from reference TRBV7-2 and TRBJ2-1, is GAGVSQSPSNKVTEKGKDVELRCDPISGHTALYWYRQSLGQGLEFLIYFQGNSAPDKSGLPSDRFSAERTGGSVSTLTIQRTQQEDSAVYLCASSLGGSGGYNEQFFGPGTRLTVL.

CDR3 nucleotide sequence: TGTGCCAGCAGTAGAACAGGCTACTATGGCTACACCTTC. Its protein is CASSRTGYYGYTF. The chain combines TRBV27 with TRBJ1-2, with TRBD1 as a possible D gene (5 bases). The CDR3 extends over 13 amino acids. Germline CDR1 and CDR2: MNHEY and SMNVEV (reference sequence). V was pared by 5 bases and J by 3 bases, with 10 bases between.

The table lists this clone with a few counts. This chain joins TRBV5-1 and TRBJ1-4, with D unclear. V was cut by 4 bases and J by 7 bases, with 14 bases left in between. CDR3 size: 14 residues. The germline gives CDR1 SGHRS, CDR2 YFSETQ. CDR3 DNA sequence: TGCGCCAGCAGCACTGACCCAAACAGTGAAAAACTGTTTTTT. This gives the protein CASSTDPNSEKLFF.

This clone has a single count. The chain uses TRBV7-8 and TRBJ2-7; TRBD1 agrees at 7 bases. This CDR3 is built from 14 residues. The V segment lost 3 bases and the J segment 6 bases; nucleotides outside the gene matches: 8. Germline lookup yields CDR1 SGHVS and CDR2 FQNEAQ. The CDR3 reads CASSFGQELSEQYF. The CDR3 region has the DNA TGTGCCAGCAGCTTCGGACAGGAATTGAGCGAGCAGTACTTC.

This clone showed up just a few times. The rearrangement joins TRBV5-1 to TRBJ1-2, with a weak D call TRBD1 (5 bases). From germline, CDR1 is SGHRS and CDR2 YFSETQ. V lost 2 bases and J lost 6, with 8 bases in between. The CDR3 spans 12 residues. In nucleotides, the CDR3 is TGCGCCAGCAGCTTCACGACAGATGGCTACACCTTC. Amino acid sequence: CASSFTTDGYTF.

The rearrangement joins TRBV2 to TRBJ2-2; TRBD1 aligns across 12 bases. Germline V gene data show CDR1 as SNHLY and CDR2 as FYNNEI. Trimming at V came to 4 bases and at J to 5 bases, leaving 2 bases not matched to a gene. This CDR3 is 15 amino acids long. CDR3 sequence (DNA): TGTGCCAGCAGTGTGGGACAGGGGGCGACCGGGGAGCTGTTTTTT. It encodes CASSVGQGATGELFF.

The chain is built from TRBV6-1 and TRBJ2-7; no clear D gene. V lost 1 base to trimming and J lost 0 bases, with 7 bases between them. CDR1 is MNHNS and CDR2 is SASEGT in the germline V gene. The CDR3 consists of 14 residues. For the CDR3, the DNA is TGTGCCAGCAGTGAAGATGGCCACTCCTACGAGCAGTACTTC. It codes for CASSEDGHSYEQYF.

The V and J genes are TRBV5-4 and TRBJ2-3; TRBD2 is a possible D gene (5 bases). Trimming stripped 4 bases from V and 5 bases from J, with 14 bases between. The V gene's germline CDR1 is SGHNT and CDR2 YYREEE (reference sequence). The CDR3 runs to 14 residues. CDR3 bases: TGTGCCAGCAGCCGAGGACTTGGCCAAGATACGCAGTATTTT. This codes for CASSRGLGQDTQYF.

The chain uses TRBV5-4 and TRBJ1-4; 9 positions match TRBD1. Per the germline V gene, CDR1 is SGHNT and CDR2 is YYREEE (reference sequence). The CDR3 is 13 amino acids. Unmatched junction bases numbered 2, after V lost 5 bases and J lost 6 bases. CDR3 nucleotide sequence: TGTGCCAGCAGTCGACAGGGGGATGAAAAACTGTTTTTT. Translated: CASSRQGDEKLFF.

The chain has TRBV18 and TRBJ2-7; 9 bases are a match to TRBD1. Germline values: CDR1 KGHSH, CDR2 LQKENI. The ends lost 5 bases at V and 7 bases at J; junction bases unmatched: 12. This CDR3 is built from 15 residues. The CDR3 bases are TGTGCCAGCTCAGAAACCACAGGGGGCTTTGGGGAGCAGTACTTC. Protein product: CASSETTGGFGEQYF.

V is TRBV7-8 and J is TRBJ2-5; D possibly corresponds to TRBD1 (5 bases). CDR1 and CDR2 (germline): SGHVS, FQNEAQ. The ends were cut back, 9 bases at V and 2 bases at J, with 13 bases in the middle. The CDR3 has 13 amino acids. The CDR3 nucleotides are TGTGCCAGTAGGTGGGGCAGACAAGAGACCCAGTACTTC. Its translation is CASRWGRQETQYF.

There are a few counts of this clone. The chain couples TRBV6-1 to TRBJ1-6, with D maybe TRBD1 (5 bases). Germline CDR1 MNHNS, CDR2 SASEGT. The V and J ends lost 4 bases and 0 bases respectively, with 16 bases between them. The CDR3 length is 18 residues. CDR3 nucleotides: TGTGCCAGCAGTGTCGGGACTCCTGGGAGCTCCTATAATTCACCCCTCCACTTT. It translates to CASSVGTPGSSYNSPLHF.

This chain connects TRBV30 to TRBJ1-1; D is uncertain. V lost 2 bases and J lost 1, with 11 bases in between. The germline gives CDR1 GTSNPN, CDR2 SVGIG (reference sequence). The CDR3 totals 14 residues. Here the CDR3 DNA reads TGTGCCTGGAGTACGACCCTAGGGAACACTGAAGCTTTCTTT. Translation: CAWSTTLGNTEAFF.

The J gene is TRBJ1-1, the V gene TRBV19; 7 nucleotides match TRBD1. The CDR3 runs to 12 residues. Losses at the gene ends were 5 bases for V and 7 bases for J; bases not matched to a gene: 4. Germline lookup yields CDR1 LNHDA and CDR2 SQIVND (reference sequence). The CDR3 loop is CASSRQGGEAFF. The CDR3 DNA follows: TGTGCCAGTAGTCGACAGGGAGGTGAAGCTTTCTTT. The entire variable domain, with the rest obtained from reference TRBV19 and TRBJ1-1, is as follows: DGGITQSPKYLFRKEGQNVTLSCEQNLNHDAMYWYRQDPGQGLRLIYYSQIVNDFQKGDIAEGYSVSREKKESFPLTVTSAQKNPTAFYLCASSRQGGEAFFGQGTRLTVV.

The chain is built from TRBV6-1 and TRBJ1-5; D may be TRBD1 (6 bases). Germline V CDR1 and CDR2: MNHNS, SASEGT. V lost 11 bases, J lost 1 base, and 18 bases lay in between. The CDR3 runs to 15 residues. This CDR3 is CAARELRGSNQPQHF. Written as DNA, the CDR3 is TGTGCCGCCAGAGAGTTAAGGGGGAGCAATCAGCCCCAGCATTTT.

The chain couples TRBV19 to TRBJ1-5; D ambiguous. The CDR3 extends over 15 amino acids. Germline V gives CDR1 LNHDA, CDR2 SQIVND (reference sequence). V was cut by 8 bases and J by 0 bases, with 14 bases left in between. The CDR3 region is CASGVSDYSNQPQHF. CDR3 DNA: TGTGCCAGTGGAGTTTCAGATTATAGCAATCAGCCCCAGCATTTT.

CDR3 nucleotide sequence: TGCGCCAGCAGCTTGACAGGGTATAATTCACCCCTCCACTTT. This sequence encodes CASSLTGYNSPLHF. The rearrangement links TRBV5-1 to TRBJ1-6, with D possibly matching TRBD1 (6 bases). Germline CDR1 is SGHRS and CDR2 is YFSETQ. This CDR3 has 14 residues. The germline V and J ends were trimmed by 1 base and 4 bases, with 6 bases remaining between them.

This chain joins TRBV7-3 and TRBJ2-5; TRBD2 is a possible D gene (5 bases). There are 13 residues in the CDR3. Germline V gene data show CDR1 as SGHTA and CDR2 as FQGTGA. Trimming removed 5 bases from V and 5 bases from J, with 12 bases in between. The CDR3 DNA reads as TGTGCCAGCAGCAGAACTAGTGCGGAGACCCAGTACTTC. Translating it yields CASSRTSAETQYF.